Listed below are T cell receptor beta chains from one sample, sequenced in a study of blood T cell repertoires in COVID-19. Sequencing used immunoSEQ multiplex PCR; TCRdb keeps in-frame clones, though not all of them. This table has approximately 98,000 clones, approximately 85% appearing once. Sequenced: peripheral blood. The receptors stem from a human donor in a cohort sampled during active COVID-19. Each CDR3 is given with its conserved first and last residue. A D gene is named only where the DNA matches it firmly. Clone sizes are given selectively: once, few, many, or a class where the clone is expanded.

d_call clone_size j_call v_call cdr3_aa cdr3_nt
TRBD2 NA TRBJ2-5 TRBV11-2 CASSSIAGAGGGTQYF TGTGCCAGCAGCTCCATAGCGGGGGCTGGGGGTGGGACCCAGTACTTC
NA NA TRBJ1-5 TRBV15 CATSRDNSNQPQHF TGTGCCACCAGCAGAGATAATAGCAATCAGCCCCAGCATTTT
TRBD2 NA TRBJ2-3 TRBV18 CASSRIAGGTDTQYF TGTGCCAGCTCTCGGATAGCGGGGGGCACAGATACGCAGTATTTT
TRBD2 NA TRBJ2-3 TRBV27 CASSLSGLAGGPWTDTQYF TGTGCCAGCAGTTTATCCGGCCTAGCGGGAGGGCCGTGGACAGATACGCAGTATTTT
TRBD1 NA TRBJ2-3 TRBV28 CASSPSTGVTDTQYF TGTGCCAGCAGTCCCTCGACAGGGGTCACAGATACGCAGTATTTT
NA NA TRBJ1-1 TRBV11-2 CASSPKRERGEAFF TGTGCCAGCAGCCCAAAACGGGAGAGAGGTGAAGCTTTCTTT
TRBD1 NA TRBJ2-7 TRBV28 CASGTVPRYEQYF TGTGCCAGCGGGACAGTTCCACGATACGAGCAGTACTTC
NA NA TRBJ1-1 TRBV9 CASSVGIRGNTEAFF TGTGCCAGCAGCGTAGGCATCCGGGGGAACACTGAAGCTTTCTTT
TRBD1 NA TRBJ1-1 TRBV6-5 CASSYSSQGGTEAFF TGTGCCAGCAGTTACTCGAGTCAGGGGGGCACTGAAGCTTTCTTT
NA once TRBJ2-7 TRBV30 CAWSGWQGKNEQYF TGTGCCTGGAGTGGGTGGCAGGGGAAGAACGAGCAGTACTTC
TRBD2 once TRBJ2-1 TRBV3-1/TRBV3-2 CASSHTLGLADYNEQFF TGTGCCAGCAGCCACACGCTGGGACTAGCGGACTACAATGAGCAGTTCTTC
TRBD1 NA TRBJ1-2 TRBV10-3 CAISGTGEGYTF TGTGCCATCAGTGGAACAGGGGAAGGCTACACCTTC
TRBD1 NA TRBJ1-2 TRBV5-1 CASSSSESRGPGYTF TGCGCCAGCAGCTCCTCTGAGTCCAGGGGGCCTGGCTACACCTTC
TRBD2 NA TRBJ2-1 TRBV19 CASSTTSGPYNEQFF TGTGCCAGTAGTACCACTAGCGGGCCCTACAATGAGCAGTTCTTC
TRBD1 NA TRBJ2-7 TRBV6-5 CASKLRDSLYEQYF TGTGCCAGCAAGCTCCGGGACAGCCTCTACGAGCAGTACTTC
TRBD1 NA TRBJ2-4 TRBV5-1 CASSPGRDRGPKNIQYF TGCGCCAGCAGCCCTGGCCGGGACAGGGGGCCCAAAAACATTCAGTACTTC
TRBD1 NA TRBJ2-7 TRBV7-6 CASSLAKQGYYEQYF TGTGCCAGCAGCTTAGCCAAACAGGGGTACTACGAGCAGTACTTC
NA NA TRBJ2-2 TRBV21-1 CASSKVGSNTGELFF TGTGCCAGCAGCAAAGTGGGCTCGAACACCGGGGAGCTGTTTTTT
TRBD2 NA TRBJ2-2 TRBV19 CASAKRGSTGELFF TGTGCCAGTGCAAAGCGGGGGTCGACCGGGGAGCTGTTTTTT
TRBD2 NA TRBJ2-7 TRBV12-3/TRBV12-4 CASSRTSEQYF TGTGCCAGCAGCCGGACTAGCGAGCAGTACTTC
TRBD2 NA TRBJ2-7 TRBV6-5 CASSRTSGTYEQYF TGTGCCAGCAGTCGGACTAGCGGGACCTACGAGCAGTACTTC
TRBD2 NA TRBJ2-1 TRBV18 CASSLAGAYYNEQFF TGTGCCAGCTCCCTAGCGGGGGCTTACTACAATGAGCAGTTCTTC
NA NA TRBJ1-2 TRBV4-2 CASSQEEGGYYGYTF TGTGCCAGCAGCCAAGAAGAGGGAGGATACTATGGCTACACCTTC
TRBD1 NA TRBJ1-2 TRBV2 CASSIQGDYGYTF TGTGCCAGCAGCATACAGGGGGACTATGGCTACACCTTC
TRBD2 NA TRBJ2-1 TRBV6-1 CASSEVAGATYNEQFF TGTGCCAGCAGTGAAGTAGCGGGAGCTACCTACAATGAGCAGTTCTTC
NA once TRBJ2-2 TRBV5-1 CASSLARDTGTGELFF TGCGCCAGCAGCTTGGCCCGGGACACCGGAACCGGGGAGCTGTTTTTT
TRBD2 NA TRBJ2-7 TRBV3-1/TRBV3-2 CASSPASGRGEQYF TGTGCCAGCAGCCCGGCTAGCGGGAGGGGCGAGCAGTACTTC
TRBD1 NA TRBJ1-1 TRBV3-1/TRBV3-2 CASSQRQGAGAFF TGTGCCAGCAGCCAGAGGCAGGGGGCGGGAGCTTTCTTT
TRBD1 NA TRBJ1-4 TRBV4-1 CASSHGTGDETNEKLFF TGCGCCAGCAGCCATGGGACAGGGGATGAGACTAATGAAAAACTGTTTTTT
TRBD1 once TRBJ2-7 TRBV6-6 CASRSATGEHGYEQYF TGTGCCAGCAGGTCCGCTACAGGGGAACATGGGTACGAGCAGTACTTC